These 26 T cell receptor beta chains came from one sample sequenced in a study of Ad26.COV2.S vaccination and SARS-CoV-2 variants. The treatment here: about 20 received Ad26.COV2.S at low or high dose, single or two shots; about 5 received placebo; per-sample allocation not given. Material that was analyzed had been drawn on day 63 after the first vaccine or placebo injection. Profiled with immunoSEQ multiplex PCR; TCRdb holds only in-frame clones, not every one. The sample has 250,000 to 300,000 clones; about 87% are singletons. Sequences were derived from peripheral blood, sampled in a trial of Ad26.COV2.S vaccine versus placebo. The source of these receptors is a person between 18 and 65 years old who received the Ad26.COV2.S COVID-19 vaccine or a placebo.

For this clone: One end of the junction does not line up with germline, which may come from a read error. The chain combines TRBV5-8 with TRBJ2-3; D is unresolved. From germline, CDR1 is SGHTS and CDR2 YDEGEE. CDR3 length equals 14 residues. The chain's CDR3 is CASGRIFLTDAQYF. CDR3 sequence (DNA): TGTGCCAGCGGTCGGATTTTTCTCACAGATGCGCAGTATTTT.

V and J are TRBV5-1 and TRBJ1-1; TRBD1 might be the D (5 bases). CDR3 size: 14 residues. The V gene's germline CDR1 is SGHRS and CDR2 YFSETQ. The germline V and J ends were trimmed by 1 base and 4 bases, with 11 bases remaining between them. The CDR3 sequence is CASSLLGVSTEAFF. The DNA for the CDR3 is TGCGCCAGCAGCTTGTTAGGGGTGAGCACTGAAGCTTTCTTT.

V gene TRBV4-1 combines with J gene TRBJ1-2; no definite D call. Germline CDR1 MGHRA, CDR2 YSYEKL. CDR3 length: 15 residues. V was trimmed by 5 bases and J by 7 bases, leaving 20 bases between them. The CDR3 DNA reads as TGCGCCAGCAGCGGTAATGGACTCCGAGATGGTGGCTACACCTTC. Protein sequence: CASSGNGLRDGGYTF.

The chain carries TRBV25-1 and TRBJ2-7; D gene ambiguous. Germline assignment: CDR1 MGHDK and CDR2 SYGVNS. V lost 1 base, J lost 0 bases, and 4 bases lay in between. The CDR3 is made up of 13 amino acids. CDR3 DNA: TGTGCCAGCAGTGAATGGGGCTCCTACGAGCAGTACTTC. It codes for CASSEWGSYEQYF.

The J gene is TRBJ1-1, the V gene TRBV9; no firm D call. V gave up 4 bases and J gave up 2 bases, with 12 bases separating them. This CDR3 is built from 14 residues. The germline V gene encodes CDR1 SGDLS and CDR2 YYNGEE. This CDR3 is CASSPPGVNTEAFF. The DNA for the CDR3 is TGTGCCAGCAGCCCCCCTGGGGTAAACACTGAAGCTTTCTTT.

This clone came up once. This rearrangement joins TRBV19 to TRBJ2-3, with 10 bases identical to TRBD2. Per germline, CDR1 LNHDA and CDR2 SQIVND (reference sequence). The V gene end was trimmed by 6 bases and the J gene end by 2 bases; junction bases not matched to a gene: 8. This CDR3 is built from 16 residues. This CDR3 is CASRRAGTSDTDTQYF. CDR3 DNA: TGTGCCAGTAGACGGGCCGGGACTAGCGACACAGATACGCAGTATTTT. Using reference TRBV19 and TRBJ2-3 for the parts outside the CDR3, the full variable domain is DGGITQSPKYLFRKEGQNVTLSCEQNLNHDAMYWYRQDPGQGLRLIYYSQIVNDFQKGDIAEGYSVSREKKESFPLTVTSAQKNPTAFYLCASRRAGTSDTDTQYFGPGTRLTVL.

This rearrangement joins TRBV5-4 to TRBJ2-5; D call uncertain. Germline V lookup: CDR1 SGHNT, CDR2 YYREEE (reference sequence). Trimming removed 4 bases from V and 4 bases from J, with 17 bases in between. The CDR3 extends over 15 amino acids. The CDR3 spells CASSVPGSILETQYF. The CDR3 coding sequence is TGTGCCAGCAGCGTACCCGGGTCGATACTAGAGACCCAGTACTTC.

The rearrangement uses TRBV3-1 (or the pseudogene TRBV3-2) and TRBJ2-7; D is perhaps TRBD2 (6 bases). The germline V gene encodes CDR1 LGHDT and CDR2 YNNKEL (reference sequence). Trimming removed 8 bases from V and 7 bases from J, with 18 bases in between. CDR3 size: 13 residues. CDR3 loop: CASGWGVSGEQYF. Written as DNA, the CDR3 is TGTGCCAGCGGGTGGGGGGTTTCGGGTGAGCAGTACTTC.

This sequence joins TRBV9 and TRBJ1-3, with unresolved D. The V end lost 1 base, the J end lost 8 bases, and 10 bases lay between the germline ends. The CDR3 sequence is 13 residues long. Germline V gene sequence: CDR1 SGDLS, CDR2 YYNGEE. CDR3 bases: TGTGCCAGCAGCGTACGGGGAGGCGACACCATATATTTT. Translated: CASSVRGGDTIYF.

The sample holds a few counts of this clone. This chain connects TRBV18 to TRBJ2-2; the match to TRBD1 covers 7 bases. The J segment lost 6 bases and the V segment lost 2 bases, leaving 9 bases of the junction unmatched. The CDR3 spans 16 residues. Germline V gene data show CDR1 as KGHSH and CDR2 as LQKENI. The chain's CDR3 is CASSPNSWQGAGELFF. The CDR3, as DNA: TGTGCCAGCTCACCAAATTCATGGCAGGGGGCCGGGGAGCTGTTTTTT.

This sequence joins TRBV6-5 and TRBJ1-2; no definite D call. CDR1 MNHEY and CDR2 SVGAGI come from the germline V gene. CDR3 length: 14 residues. Between the trimmed V and J ends, which lost 5 bases and 4 bases, there was a span of 14 bases. The CDR3 DNA is TGTGCCAGCAGTCCGCTACTGTTACCCTATGGCTACACCTTC. This translates into CASSPLLLPYGYTF.

The V gene is TRBV3-1 (or the pseudogene TRBV3-2), the J gene TRBJ2-1; D remains ambiguous. The V gene lost 5 bases and the J gene lost 0 bases, with 8 bases spanning the gap. The length of the CDR3 is 14 residues. Germline V gene sequence: CDR1 LGHDT, CDR2 YNNKEL (reference sequence). DNA for the CDR3: TGTGCCAGCAGCTACTTTCGCTCCTACAATGAGCAGTTCTTC. It translates to CASSYFRSYNEQFF.

The CDR3 region is CASSYARGPGELFF. The CDR3 region has the DNA TGTGCCAGCAGTTACGCTAGGGGCCCCGGGGAGCTGTTTTTT. V usage is TRBV6-6 and J usage is TRBJ2-2, with a weak D call TRBD1 (5 bases). CDR1 and CDR2 from the germline V gene are MNHNY and SVGAGI (reference sequence). CDR3 size: 14 residues. The V end was cut by 2 bases, the J end by 6 bases, with 10 bases between.

The genes are TRBV10-3 and TRBJ2-7, with 11 bases that match TRBD2. The germline CDR1 and CDR2 sequences are ENHRY and SYGVKD. This CDR3 has 13 residues. V was pared by 9 bases and J by 1 base, with 2 bases of the junction left unmatched. The CDR3 DNA is TGTGCCATTGGGACTAGCGGTTCCTACGAGCAGTACTTC. Translating it yields CAIGTSGSYEQYF.

The chain links TRBV5-6 to TRBJ1-3; TRBD1 matches at 9 bases. V gave up 0 bases and J gave up 6 bases; unmatched junction bases: 4. The CDR3 spans 15 residues. Germline values: CDR1 SGHDT, CDR2 YYEEEE. The CDR3 DNA is TGTGCCAGCAGCTTGGGGGACAGGGTATCAAACACCATATATTTT. It codes for CASSLGDRVSNTIYF.

In DNA form, the CDR3 reads TGCGCCAGCAGCCAAGTGAGGGGTCGGAACACTGAAGCTTTCTTT. Its protein product is CASSQVRGRNTEAFF. J is TRBJ1-1 and V is TRBV4-1, with D perhaps matching TRBD1 (5 bases). The CDR3 runs 15 residues. Germline V lookup: CDR1 MGHRA, CDR2 YSYEKL. V lost 1 base, J lost 1 base, and 10 bases lay in between.

The CDR3 nucleotides are TGTGCCAGCAGCTTATCCAGGGACAATCAGCCCCAGCATTTT. It codes for CASSLSRDNQPQHF. This rearrangement joins TRBV7-2 to TRBJ1-5; possibly TRBD1 for D (5 bases). CDR1 is SGHTA, CDR2 FQGNSA, per germline. The CDR3 has 14 amino acids. Trimming cost V 2 bases and J 3 bases, with 8 bases left between them. Supplemented by reference TRBV7-2 and TRBJ1-5, the full variable domain reads GAGVSQSPSNKVTEKGKDVELRCDPISGHTALYWYRQSLGQGLEFLIYFQGNSAPDKSGLPSDRFSAERTGGSVSTLTIQRTQQEDSAVYLCASSLSRDNQPQHFGDGTRLSIL.

V usage is TRBV19 and J usage is TRBJ2-2; 11 positions match TRBD2. From germline, CDR1 is LNHDA and CDR2 SQIVND (reference sequence). V gave up 4 bases and J gave up 1 base; unmatched junction bases: 2. The CDR3 spans 16 residues. CDR3 DNA: TGTGCCAGTAGTACTCTAGCGGGAGGGAACACCGGGGAGCTGTTTTTT. It specifies CASSTLAGGNTGELFF. The complete variable domain, with remaining parts taken from reference TRBV19 and TRBJ2-2, reads DGGITQSPKYLFRKEGQNVTLSCEQNLNHDAMYWYRQDPGQGLRLIYYSQIVNDFQKGDIAEGYSVSREKKESFPLTVTSAQKNPTAFYLCASSTLAGGNTGELFFGEGSRLTVL.

The rearrangement links TRBV7-9 to TRBJ1-3; D is unclear. This CDR3 is 17 amino acids long. Trimming stripped 5 bases from V and 2 bases from J, with 19 bases between. Germline CDR1 SEHNR, CDR2 FQNEAQ (reference sequence). The CDR3 spells CASSRRPKTRAGNTIYF. The CDR3 coding sequence is TGTGCCAGCAGCCGTAGACCAAAGACGCGGGCTGGAAACACCATATATTTT.

This clone appeared a few times. The V call is TRBV5-6, the J call TRBJ2-1; 9 bases match TRBD2. Germline V lookup: CDR1 SGHDT, CDR2 YYEEEE. The CDR3 has 15 residues. Trimming took 0 bases from V and 8 from J; bases not matched to a gene: 6. The CDR3 here is CASSLVVSGSYEQFF. CDR3 sequence (DNA): TGTGCCAGCAGCTTGGTGGTTAGCGGGAGCTATGAGCAGTTCTTC.

This clone was counted a single time. The chain couples TRBV5-1 to TRBJ2-1; 7 bases fit TRBD1. CDR1 SGHRS and CDR2 YFSETQ come from the germline V gene. The V segment lost 4 bases and the J segment 4 bases; nucleotides outside the gene matches: 5. This CDR3 comprises 14 residues. The CDR3 region has the DNA TGCGCCAGCAGCCCGGGGACAGTTTACAATGAGCAGTTCTTC. It yields the protein CASSPGTVYNEQFF.

The chain links TRBV3-1 (or the pseudogene TRBV3-2) to TRBJ1-2; D is uncertain. The V end lost 3 bases, the J end lost 8 bases, and 7 bases lay between the germline ends. CDR3 size: 11 residues. CDR1 and CDR2 (germline): LGHDT, YNNKEL (reference sequence). In nucleotides, the CDR3 is TGTGCCAGCAGCCAGGGTTGGGGCTACACCTTC. Protein product: CASSQGWGYTF.

This sequence joins TRBV19 and TRBJ1-5, with 8 bases identical to TRBD1. Trimming cost V 7 bases and J 6 bases; bases outside gene matches: 5. This CDR3 contains 13 residues. The germline V gene encodes CDR1 LNHDA and CDR2 SQIVND (reference sequence). The CDR3 coding sequence is TGTGCCAGTACCCCGGACAGGGTTCAGCCCCAGCATTTT. As protein: CASTPDRVQPQHF.

This chain uses TRBV6-5 with TRBJ2-2, with unresolved D. Germline V gene lookup returns CDR1 MNHEY and CDR2 SVGAGI. Deletions cut 2 bases from V and 6 bases from J, with 4 bases between. This CDR3 is 12 amino acids long. The CDR3 sequence: CASSYGAGELFF. CDR3 nucleotides: TGTGCCAGCAGTTACGGAGCCGGGGAGCTGTTTTTT.

The chain combines TRBV7-2 with TRBJ1-1; 7 bases align to TRBD1. Germline loops: CDR1 SGHTA, CDR2 FQGNSA. This CDR3 region has 14 residues. The V segment lost 5 bases and the J segment 5 bases; nucleotides outside the gene matches: 8. The CDR3 sequence is CASSLGTVRTEAFF. The DNA of the CDR3 is TGTGCCAGCAGCCTAGGGACAGTGAGGACTGAAGCTTTCTTT.

V and J are TRBV29-1 and TRBJ1-2, with a possible D match to TRBD1 (5 bases). The germline V and J ends were trimmed by 0 bases and 2 bases, with 7 bases remaining between them. Germline CDR1 SQVTM, CDR2 ANQGSEA. This CDR3 is built from 13 residues. CDR3 residues: CSVEDGGNYGYTF. CDR3 bases: TGCAGCGTTGAAGATGGGGGGAACTATGGCTACACCTTC.